This T cell receptor beta chain was identified in a study of cytomegalovirus exposure and HLA in healthy donors. Findings and caveats of the study: TCR sequences were mostly rare, though some public TCRs occurred in many donors. About 90% or about 30% of the time was how often most TCR beta V segments were productive, according to an earlier analysis. Immune exposure information comprised only CMV serostatus. The majority of CMV-associated TCR beta chains were reported as apparently HLA-restricted in a later analysis.

This clone was seen more than once but under ten times. Its antigen remains unidentified. Vbeta (60) and Jbeta (13) primers were used in the PCR. Clones were read by immunoSEQ multiplex PCR, and TCRdb kept only the in-frame ones, dropping some. The sample shows some 130,000 clones, around 77% of them seen only once. The CDR3 spans 12 residues. CDR1 and CDR2 (germline): LNHDA, SQIVND (reference sequence). Trimming removed 9 bases from V and 8 bases from J, with 16 bases in between. The TCR sequence derives from a woman aged 50 to 60 in good health and CMV-seronegative. The chain recombines TRBV19 with TRBJ1-2; no reliable D call. Sequenced: PBMCs. In nucleotides, the CDR3 is TGTGCCAGCAAAGCCATTTACGGGGGCTACACCTTC. The encoded protein is CASKAIYGGYTF.